These T cell receptor beta chains were read from a single sample in a study of blood T cell repertoires in COVID-19. The protocol was immunoSEQ multiplex PCR, while the TCRdb copy is restricted to in-frame clones and leaves out a portion. This sample yields about 380,000 clones, of which approximately 81% are seen a single time; roughly 3.7% belongs to the top ten. The sequenced sample was peripheral blood. The receptor set was obtained from a woman aged 18 to 35 with acute or convalescent COVID-19. Each CDR3 is given with its conserved first and last residue. The D gene is left open where the match is weak. A row's size may be missing; if present it is once, few, many or a size class.

j_call | d_call | clone_size | v_call | cdr3_aa | cdr3_nt
TRBJ2-7 | TRBD1 | few | TRBV12-3/TRBV12-4 | CASQGATYEQYF | TGTGCCAGCCAGGGGGCGACCTACGAGCAGTACTTC
TRBJ2-7 | TRBD1 | - | TRBV2 | CASSDQGATYEQYF | TGTGCCAGCAGTGATCAGGGGGCGACCTACGAGCAGTACTTC
TRBJ1-2 | - | - | TRBV29-1 | CSVIDGAYVSGVGTNYGYTF | TGCAGCGTCATTGATGGGGCCTATGTTTCAGGGGTAGGGACAAACTATGGCTACACCTTC
TRBJ1-1 | - | - | TRBV5-1 | CASSLGVSGSHTEAFF | TGCGCCAGCAGCTTGGGAGTCTCAGGGTCCCACACTGAAGCTTTCTTT
TRBJ1-3 | - | - | TRBV5-8 | CASSLGTPGNTIYF | TGTGCCAGCAGCTTGGGGACACCTGGGAACACCATATATTTT
TRBJ2-2 | - | - | TRBV19 | CASKREDTNTGELFF | TGTGCCAGTAAAAGGGAGGACACGAACACCGGGGAGCTGTTTTTT
TRBJ1-2 | - | - | TRBV6-5 | CASQNPYRTNYGYTF | TGTGCCAGCCAAAACCCATACAGGACTAACTATGGCTACACCTTC
TRBJ2-7 | TRBD1 | - | TRBV27 | CASSLSPGGARNEQYF | TGTGCCAGCAGTTTATCCCCAGGGGGTGCCAGGAACGAGCAGTACTTC
TRBJ1-5 | - | once | TRBV5-8 | CASSPHSAGPEVSNQPQHF | TGTGCCAGCAGCCCCCATAGTGCAGGGCCCGAGGTAAGCAATCAGCCCCAGCATTTT
TRBJ2-4 | TRBD1 | - | TRBV7-3 | CASSTTQGNIQYF | TGTGCCAGCAGCACTACACAGGGGAACATTCAGTACTTC
TRBJ2-3 | TRBD2 | - | TRBV5-8 | CASSLASTSGSFADTQYF | TGTGCCAGCAGCTTGGCCTCGACTAGCGGGAGTTTTGCAGATACGCAGTATTTT
TRBJ2-1 | - | - | TRBV10-3 | CATDWGRAYNEQFF | TGTGCCACCGACTGGGGCAGGGCTTACAATGAGCAGTTCTTC
TRBJ2-7 | - | - | TRBV29-1 | CSVRTASKEQYF | TGCAGCGTGAGGACAGCCTCCAAGGAGCAGTACTTC
TRBJ2-2 | TRBD1 | - | TRBV19 | CAISGWAGGTGELFF | TGTGCCATCTCGGGGTGGGCAGGGGGCACCGGGGAGCTGTTTTTT
TRBJ1-1 | - | - | TRBV18 | CASSPPAVLNTEAFF | TGTGCCAGCTCACCACCCGCGGTCTTGAACACTGAAGCTTTCTTT
TRBJ2-2 | TRBD1 | - | TRBV30 | CAWSVRGQGGLGELFF | TGTGCCTGGAGTGTACGGGGACAGGGTGGACTCGGGGAGCTGTTTTTT
TRBJ2-7 | TRBD1 | - | TRBV7-7 | CASSSGQGRLSYEQYF | TGTGCCAGCAGCTCAGGACAGGGAAGGTTGTCCTACGAGCAGTACTTC
TRBJ2-3 | - | - | TRBV11-2 | CASSLDRRTDTQYF | TGTGCCAGCAGCTTAGATCGCAGAACAGATACGCAGTATTTT
TRBJ2-7 | - | - | TRBV27 | CASSLNRASYEQYF | TGTGCCAGCAGTTTAAACAGGGCCTCCTACGAGCAGTACTTC
TRBJ1-6 | - | - | TRBV5-6 | CASSQGLNSPLHF | TGTGCCAGCAGCCAGGGTTTAAACTCACCCCTCCACTTT
TRBJ1-2 | TRBD1 | - | TRBV11-2 | CASSRTYRDSSYGYTF | TGTGCCAGCAGCCGTACTTACCGGGACAGCAGCTATGGCTACACCTTC
TRBJ1-2 | - | - | TRBV6-5 | CASTFNGAENYGYTF | TGTGCCAGCACCTTTAATGGGGCGGAGAACTATGGCTACACCTTC
TRBJ1-1 | - | - | TRBV4-1 | CASSHYTEAFF | TGCGCCAGCAGCCACTACACTGAAGCTTTCTTT
TRBJ2-3 | - | - | TRBV5-1 | CASSLSRPGGEITDTQYF | TGCGCCAGCAGCTTATCCCGTCCTGGCGGGGAAATCACAGATACGCAGTATTTT
TRBJ1-2 | TRBD1 | - | TRBV19 | CASFYTGTGVGGYTF | TGTGCCAGTTTCTATACCGGGACAGGGGTGGGCGGCTACACCTTC